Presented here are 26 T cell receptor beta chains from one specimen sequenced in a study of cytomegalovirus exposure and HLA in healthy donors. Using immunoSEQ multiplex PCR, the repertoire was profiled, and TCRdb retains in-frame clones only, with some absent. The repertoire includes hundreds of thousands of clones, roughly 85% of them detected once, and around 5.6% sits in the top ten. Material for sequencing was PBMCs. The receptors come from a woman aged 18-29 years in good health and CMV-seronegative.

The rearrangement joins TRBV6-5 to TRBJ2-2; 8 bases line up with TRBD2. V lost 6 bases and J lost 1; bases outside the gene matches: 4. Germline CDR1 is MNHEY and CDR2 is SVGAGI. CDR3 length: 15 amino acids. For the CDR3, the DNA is TGTGCCAGCAGGGGCCTAGCGGGGAACACCGGGGAGCTGTTTTTT. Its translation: CASRGLAGNTGELFF.

Here the CDR3 DNA reads TGTGCCTGGGCGTACTACAATGAGCAGTTCTTC. This encodes CAWAYYNEQFF. The rearrangement links TRBV30 to TRBJ2-1; no clear D gene. CDR1 and CDR2 (germline): GTSNPN, SVGIG (reference sequence). The CDR3 covers 11 residues. Trimming took 5 bases from V and 3 from J, leaving 5 bases between them.

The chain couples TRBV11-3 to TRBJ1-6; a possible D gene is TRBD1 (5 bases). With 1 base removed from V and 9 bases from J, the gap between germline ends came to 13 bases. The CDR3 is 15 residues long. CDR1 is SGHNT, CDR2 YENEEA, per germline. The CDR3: CASSLARERGSPLHF. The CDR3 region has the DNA TGTGCCAGCAGCTTAGCCAGGGAACGGGGTTCACCCCTCCACTTT.

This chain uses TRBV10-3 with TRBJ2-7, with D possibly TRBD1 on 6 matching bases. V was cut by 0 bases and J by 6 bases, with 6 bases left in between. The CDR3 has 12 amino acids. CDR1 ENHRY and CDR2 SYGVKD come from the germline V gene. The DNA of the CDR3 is TGTGCCATCAGTGAGTCGGACAGCGAGCAGTACTTC. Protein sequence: CAISESDSEQYF.

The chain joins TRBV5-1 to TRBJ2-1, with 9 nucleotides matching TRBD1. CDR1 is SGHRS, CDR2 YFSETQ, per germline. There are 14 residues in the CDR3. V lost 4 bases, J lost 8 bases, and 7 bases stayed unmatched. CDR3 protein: CASSRIQGADEQFF. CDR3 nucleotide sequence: TGCGCCAGCAGCCGCATACAGGGGGCCGATGAGCAGTTCTTC.

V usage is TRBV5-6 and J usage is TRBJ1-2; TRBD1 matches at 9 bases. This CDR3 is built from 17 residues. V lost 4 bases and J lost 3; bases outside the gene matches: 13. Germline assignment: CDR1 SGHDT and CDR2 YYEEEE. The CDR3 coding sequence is TGTGCCAGCAGCCCCGTGACAGGGGGTGGCTTTGACTATGGCTACACCTTC. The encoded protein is CASSPVTGGGFDYGYTF.

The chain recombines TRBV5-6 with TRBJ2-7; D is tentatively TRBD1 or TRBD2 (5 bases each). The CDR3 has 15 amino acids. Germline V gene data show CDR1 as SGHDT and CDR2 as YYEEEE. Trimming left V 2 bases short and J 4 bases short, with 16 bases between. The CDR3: CASSLPGTGLYEQYF. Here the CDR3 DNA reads TGTGCCAGCAGCTTACCCGGGACGGGGCTTTACGAGCAGTACTTC.

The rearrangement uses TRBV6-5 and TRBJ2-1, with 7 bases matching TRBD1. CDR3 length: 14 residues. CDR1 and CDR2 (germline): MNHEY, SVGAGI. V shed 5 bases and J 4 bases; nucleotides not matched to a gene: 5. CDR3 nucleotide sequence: TGTGCCAGCAGTGCTGGGACAGAATACAATGAGCAGTTCTTC. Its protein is CASSAGTEYNEQFF.

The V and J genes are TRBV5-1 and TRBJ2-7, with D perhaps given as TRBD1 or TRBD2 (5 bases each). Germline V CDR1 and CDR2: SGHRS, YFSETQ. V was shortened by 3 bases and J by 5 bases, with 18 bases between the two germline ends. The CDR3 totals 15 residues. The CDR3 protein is CASSWVGEYGNEQYF. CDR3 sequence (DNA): TGCGCCAGCAGCTGGGTAGGGGAGTATGGCAACGAGCAGTACTTC.

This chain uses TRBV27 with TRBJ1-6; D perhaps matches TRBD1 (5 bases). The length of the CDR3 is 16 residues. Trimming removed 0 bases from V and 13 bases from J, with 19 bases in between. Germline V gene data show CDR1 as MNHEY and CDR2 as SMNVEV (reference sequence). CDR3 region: CASSLSDLGGVSPLHF. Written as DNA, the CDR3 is TGTGCCAGCAGTTTATCGGACTTGGGGGGGGTCTCGCCCCTCCACTTT.

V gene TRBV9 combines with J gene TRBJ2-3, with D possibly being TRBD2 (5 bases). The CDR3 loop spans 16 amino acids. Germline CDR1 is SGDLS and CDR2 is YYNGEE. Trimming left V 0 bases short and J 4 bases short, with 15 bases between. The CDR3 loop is CASSVEEDDLSDTQYF. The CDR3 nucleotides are TGTGCCAGCAGCGTAGAGGAGGATGACCTGTCAGATACGCAGTATTTT.

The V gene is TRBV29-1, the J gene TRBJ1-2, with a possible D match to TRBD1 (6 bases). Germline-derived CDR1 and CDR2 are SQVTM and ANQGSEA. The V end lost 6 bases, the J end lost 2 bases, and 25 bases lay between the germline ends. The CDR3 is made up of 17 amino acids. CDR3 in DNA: TGCAGCGTAATTAGACCGGGACATAGCGTACAGAACTATGGCTACACCTTC. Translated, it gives CSVIRPGHSVQNYGYTF.

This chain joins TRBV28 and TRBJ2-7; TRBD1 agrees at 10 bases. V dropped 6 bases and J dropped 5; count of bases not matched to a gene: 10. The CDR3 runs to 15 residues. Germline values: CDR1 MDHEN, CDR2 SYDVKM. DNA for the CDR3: TGTGCCAGCAGGCCGCAGACAGGGGGCTTCCACGAGCAGTACTTC. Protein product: CASRPQTGGFHEQYF.

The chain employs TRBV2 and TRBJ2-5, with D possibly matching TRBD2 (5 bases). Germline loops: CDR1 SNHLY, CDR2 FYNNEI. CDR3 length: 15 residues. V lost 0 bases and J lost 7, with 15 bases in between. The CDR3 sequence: CASSEAFKAGGTQYF. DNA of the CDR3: TGTGCCAGCAGTGAAGCGTTTAAGGCCGGAGGGACCCAGTACTTC.

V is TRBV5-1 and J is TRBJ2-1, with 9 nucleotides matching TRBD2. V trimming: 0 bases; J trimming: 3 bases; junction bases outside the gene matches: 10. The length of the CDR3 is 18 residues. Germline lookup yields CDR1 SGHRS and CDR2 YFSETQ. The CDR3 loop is CASSLEASSGAFYNEQFF. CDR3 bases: TGCGCCAGCAGCTTGGAGGCATCTAGCGGGGCTTTCTACAATGAGCAGTTCTTC. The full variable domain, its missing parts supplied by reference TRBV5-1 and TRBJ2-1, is KAGVTQTPRYLIKTRGQQVTLSCSPISGHRSVSWYQQTPGQGLQFLFEYFSETQRNKGNFPGRFSGRQFSNSRSEMNVSTLELGDSALYLCASSLEASSGAFYNEQFFGPGTRLTVL.

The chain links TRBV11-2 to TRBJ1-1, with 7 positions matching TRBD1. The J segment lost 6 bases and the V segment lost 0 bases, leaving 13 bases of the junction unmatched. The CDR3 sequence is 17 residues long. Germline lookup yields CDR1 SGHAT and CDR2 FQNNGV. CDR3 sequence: CASSLDGLRGPRAEAFF. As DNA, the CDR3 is TGTGCCAGCAGCTTAGATGGTCTTAGGGGGCCGAGGGCTGAAGCTTTCTTT.

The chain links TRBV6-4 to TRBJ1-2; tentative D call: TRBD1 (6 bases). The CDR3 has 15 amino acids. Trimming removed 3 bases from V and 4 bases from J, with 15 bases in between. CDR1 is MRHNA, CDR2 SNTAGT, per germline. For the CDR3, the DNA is TGTGCCAGCAGTGAGTTAGGGGGACGTGGCTATGGCTACACCTTC. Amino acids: CASSELGGRGYGYTF.

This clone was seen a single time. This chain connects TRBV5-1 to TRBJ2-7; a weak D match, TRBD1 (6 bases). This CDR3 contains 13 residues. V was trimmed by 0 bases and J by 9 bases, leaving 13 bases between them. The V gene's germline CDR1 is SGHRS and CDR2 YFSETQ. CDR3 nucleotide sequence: TGCGCCAGCAGCTTGGCCACAGGGCGGTCGCAGTACTTC. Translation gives CASSLATGRSQYF.

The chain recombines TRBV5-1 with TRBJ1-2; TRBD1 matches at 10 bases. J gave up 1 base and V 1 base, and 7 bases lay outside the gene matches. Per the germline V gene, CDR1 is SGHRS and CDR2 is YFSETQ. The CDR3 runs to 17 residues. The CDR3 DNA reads TGCGCCAGCAGCTTGTTTGGACAGGGGGTTATTAACTATGGCTACACCTTC. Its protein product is CASSLFGQGVINYGYTF.

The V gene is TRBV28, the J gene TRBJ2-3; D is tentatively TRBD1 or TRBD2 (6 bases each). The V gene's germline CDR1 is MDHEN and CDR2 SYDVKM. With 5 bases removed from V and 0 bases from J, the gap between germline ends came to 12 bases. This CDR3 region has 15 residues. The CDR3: CASSPQGTSTDTQYF. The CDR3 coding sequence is TGTGCCAGCAGTCCCCAGGGGACTAGCACAGATACGCAGTATTTT.

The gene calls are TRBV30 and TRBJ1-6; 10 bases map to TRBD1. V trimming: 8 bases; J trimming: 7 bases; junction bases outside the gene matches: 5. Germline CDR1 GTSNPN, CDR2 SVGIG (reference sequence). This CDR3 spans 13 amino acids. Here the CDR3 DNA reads TGTGCCCGAAAGGGACAGGGGAATTCACCCCTCCACTTT. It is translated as CARKGQGNSPLHF.

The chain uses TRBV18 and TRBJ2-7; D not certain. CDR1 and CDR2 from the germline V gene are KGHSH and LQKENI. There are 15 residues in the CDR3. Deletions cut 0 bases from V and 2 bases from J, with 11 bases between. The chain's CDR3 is CASSPPRQRTYEQYF. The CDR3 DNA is TGTGCCAGCTCACCACCACGTCAGAGGACCTACGAGCAGTACTTC.

In nucleotides, the CDR3 is TGTGCCAGCAGTCACACTTGGCCCCAGCATTTT. It translates to CASSHTWPQHF. This rearrangement joins TRBV6-9 to TRBJ1-5, with unresolved D. The CDR3 runs to 11 residues. The germline V and J ends were trimmed by 5 bases and 9 bases, with 8 bases remaining between them. Per the germline V gene, CDR1 is MNHGY and CDR2 is SVAAGI.

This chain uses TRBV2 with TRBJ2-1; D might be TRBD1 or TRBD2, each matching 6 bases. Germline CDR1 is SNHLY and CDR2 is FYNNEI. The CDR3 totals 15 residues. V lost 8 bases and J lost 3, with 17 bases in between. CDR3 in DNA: TGTGCCAGCGATGAGAGGGGGGTAGTCTACAATGAGCAGTTCTTC. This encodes CASDERGVVYNEQFF.

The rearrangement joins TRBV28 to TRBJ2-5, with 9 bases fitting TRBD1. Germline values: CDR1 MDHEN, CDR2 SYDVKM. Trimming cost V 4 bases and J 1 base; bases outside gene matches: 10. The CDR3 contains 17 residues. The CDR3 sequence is CASSSIRQGVSQETQYF. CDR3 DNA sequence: TGTGCCAGCAGTTCAATAAGACAGGGGGTGTCCCAAGAGACCCAGTACTTC.

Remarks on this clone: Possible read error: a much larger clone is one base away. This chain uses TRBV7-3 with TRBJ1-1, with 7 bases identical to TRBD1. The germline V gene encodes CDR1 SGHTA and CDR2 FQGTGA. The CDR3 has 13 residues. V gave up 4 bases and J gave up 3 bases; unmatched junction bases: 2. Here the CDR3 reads CASSSQGDTEAFF. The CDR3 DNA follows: TGTGCCAGCAGCTCCCAGGGGGACACTGAAGCTTTCTTT.